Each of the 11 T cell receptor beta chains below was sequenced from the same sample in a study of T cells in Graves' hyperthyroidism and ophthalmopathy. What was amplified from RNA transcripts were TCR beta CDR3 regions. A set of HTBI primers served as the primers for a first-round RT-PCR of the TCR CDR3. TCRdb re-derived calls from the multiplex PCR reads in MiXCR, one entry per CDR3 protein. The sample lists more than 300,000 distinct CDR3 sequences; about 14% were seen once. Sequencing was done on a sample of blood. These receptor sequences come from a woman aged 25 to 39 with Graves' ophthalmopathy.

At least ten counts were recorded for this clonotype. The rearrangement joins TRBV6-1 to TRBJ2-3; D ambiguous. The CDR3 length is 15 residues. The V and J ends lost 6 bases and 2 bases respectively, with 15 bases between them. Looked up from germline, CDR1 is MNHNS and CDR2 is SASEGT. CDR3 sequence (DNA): TGTGCCAGCAGAACTACGTTTATAGACACAGATACGCAGTATTTT. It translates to CASRTTFIDTDTQYF.

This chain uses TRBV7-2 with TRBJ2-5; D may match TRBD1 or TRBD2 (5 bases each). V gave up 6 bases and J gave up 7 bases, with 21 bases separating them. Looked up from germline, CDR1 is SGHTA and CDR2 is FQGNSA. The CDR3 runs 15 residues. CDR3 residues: CASSSTGTTLGTQYF. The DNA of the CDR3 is TGTGCCAGCAGTTCAACCGGGACCACCCTTGGGACCCAGTACTTC.

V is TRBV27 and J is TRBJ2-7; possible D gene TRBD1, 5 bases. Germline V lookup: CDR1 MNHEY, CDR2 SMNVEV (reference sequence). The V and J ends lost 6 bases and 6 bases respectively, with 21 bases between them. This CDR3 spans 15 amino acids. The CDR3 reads CASRKAGLPSLEQYF. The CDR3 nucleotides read TGTGCCAGCAGGAAAGCAGGGTTGCCCTCCCTCGAGCAGTACTTC.

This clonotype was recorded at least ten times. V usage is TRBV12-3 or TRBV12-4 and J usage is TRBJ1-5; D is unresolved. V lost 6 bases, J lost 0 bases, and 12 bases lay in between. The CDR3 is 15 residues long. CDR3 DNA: TGTGCCAGCAGAGGAGAGAACTATAGCAATCAGCCCCAGCATTTT. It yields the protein CASRGENYSNQPQHF.

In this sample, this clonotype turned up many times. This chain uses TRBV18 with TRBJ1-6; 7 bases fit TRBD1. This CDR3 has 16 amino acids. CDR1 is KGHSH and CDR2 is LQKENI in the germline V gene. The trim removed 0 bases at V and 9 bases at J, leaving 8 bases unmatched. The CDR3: CASSPPETGRLSPLHF. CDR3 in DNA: TGTGCCAGCTCACCACCGGAGACAGGGCGTCTTTCACCCCTCCACTTT.

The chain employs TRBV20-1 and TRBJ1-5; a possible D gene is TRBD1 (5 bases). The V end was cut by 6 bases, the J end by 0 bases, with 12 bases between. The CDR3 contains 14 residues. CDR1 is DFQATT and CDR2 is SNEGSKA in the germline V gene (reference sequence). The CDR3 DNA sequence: TGCAGTGCCGCATCGGACATTAGCAATCAGCCCCAGCATTTT. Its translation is CSAASDISNQPQHF.

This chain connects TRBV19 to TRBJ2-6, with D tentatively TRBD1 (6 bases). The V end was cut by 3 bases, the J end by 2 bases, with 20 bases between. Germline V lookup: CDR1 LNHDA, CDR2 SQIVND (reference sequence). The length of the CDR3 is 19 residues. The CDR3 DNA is TGTGCCAGTAGTATGCTACAGGGTTCCTCGTACGCTGGGGCCAACGTCCTGACTTTC. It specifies CASSMLQGSSYAGANVLTF.

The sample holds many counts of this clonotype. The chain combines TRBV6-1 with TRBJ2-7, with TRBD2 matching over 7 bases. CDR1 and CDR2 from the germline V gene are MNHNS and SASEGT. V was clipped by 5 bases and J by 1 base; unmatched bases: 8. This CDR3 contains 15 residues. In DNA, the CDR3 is TGTGCCAGCAGTCCCCTGGGCGGGGGTTCCTACGAGCAGTACTTC. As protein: CASSPLGGGSYEQYF.

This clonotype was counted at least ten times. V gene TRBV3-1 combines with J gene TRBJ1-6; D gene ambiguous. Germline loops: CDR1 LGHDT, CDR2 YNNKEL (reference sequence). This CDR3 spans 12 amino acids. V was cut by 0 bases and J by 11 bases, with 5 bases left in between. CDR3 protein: CASSQDRPPLHF. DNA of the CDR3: TGTGCCAGCAGCCAAGATCGGCCACCCCTCCACTTT.

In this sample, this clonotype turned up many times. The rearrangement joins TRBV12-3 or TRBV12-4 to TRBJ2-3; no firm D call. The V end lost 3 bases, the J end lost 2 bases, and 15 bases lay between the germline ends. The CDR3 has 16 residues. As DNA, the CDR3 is TGTGCCAGCAGTTTGGAAAGGCTTCGGCCCACAGATACGCAGTATTTT. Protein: CASSLERLRPTDTQYF.

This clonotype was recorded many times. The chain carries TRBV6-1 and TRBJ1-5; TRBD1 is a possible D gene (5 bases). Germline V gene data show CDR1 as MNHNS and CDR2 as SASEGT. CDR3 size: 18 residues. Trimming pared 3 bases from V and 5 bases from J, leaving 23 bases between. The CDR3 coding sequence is TGTGCCAGCAGTGACCTTGCACCGGGACCCGGAGGGTATCAGCCCCAGCATTTT. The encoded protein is CASSDLAPGPGGYQPQHF.